This T cell receptor beta chain was recorded in a study of blood T cell repertoires in COVID-19. For the study at large: Sources were T cells, B-cell-depleted T cells, or PBMCs; the material itself was cDNA or gDNA.

Seattle-derived patients entered the study during active infection and were followed longitudinally. CDR1 and CDR2 (germline): MGHRA, YSYEKL. The junction had 11 bases not matched to a gene; V was cut back by 5 bases and J by 3 bases. This CDR3 region has 18 residues. TCRdb's copy holds only in-frame clones and misses some; the assay was immunoSEQ multiplex PCR. This repertoire shows more than 200,000 clones, around 84% found once; its top ten account for approximately 10%. The receptor's source is an elderly woman with COVID-19, enrolled during active disease. The chain carries TRBV4-1 and TRBJ2-6, with 9 bases aligning to TRBD2. The material sequenced was peripheral blood. CDR3 nucleotide sequence: TGCGCCAGCAGCTCACCGGGACTAGCCACCTTTGGGGCCAACGTCCTGACTTTC. Translated, it gives CASSSPGLATFGANVLTF.